These T cell receptor beta chains were read from a single sample in a study of beta chain features in type 1 diabetes. TCRdb's copy holds only in-frame clones and misses some; the assay was immunoSEQ multiplex PCR. The sample includes approximately 200,000 clones, 9.6% of them seen just once. The sequenced sample consisted of naive CD4+ T cells from blood. Receptors originate from a woman aged 18-29 years in good health. Both conserved end residues are part of each CDR3. Fields, in order: V gene, J gene, CDR3 protein.

V: TRBV5-4
J: TRBJ2-7
CDR3: CASSLGGRPSGEQYF

V: TRBV5-1
J: TRBJ1-1
CDR3: CASSFDRNTEAFF

V: TRBV11-2
J: TRBJ2-7
CDR3: CASSQTVLPNYEQYF

V: TRBV7-2
J: TRBJ2-1
CDR3: CASSFSRREQFF

V: TRBV2
J: TRBJ2-4
CDR3: CASSYAVELGGLAKNIQYF

V: TRBV5-4
J: TRBJ2-5
CDR3: CASSRTGTGGPVETQYF

V: TRBV5-4
J: -
CDR3: CASSGLAGEETQYF

V: TRBV29-1
J: TRBJ2-7
CDR3: CSVDTAYEQYF

V: TRBV5-1
J: TRBJ2-7
CDR3: CASSLVTGGPEQYF

V: TRBV5-1
J: TRBJ1-2
CDR3: CASSLGTEYTF

V: TRBV5-1
J: TRBJ2-7
CDR3: CASSLARGLYDEQYF

V: TRBV5-1
J: TRBJ1-2
CDR3: CASSPDRGMLGYTF

V: TRBV5-1
J: TRBJ1-1
CDR3: CASSWGTFNTEAFF

V: TRBV9
J: TRBJ2-2
CDR3: CASSVALVTGELFF

V: TRBV29-1
J: TRBJ1-1
CDR3: CSVEGTGGHTEAFF

V: TRBV13
J: TRBJ1-3
CDR3: CASSLGGTGNTIYF

V: TRBV27
J: TRBJ2-1
CDR3: CASSLFRGWEQFF

V: TRBV6-6
J: TRBJ2-1
CDR3: CATSYRDLYNEQFF

V: TRBV28
J: TRBJ1-4
CDR3: CASSLSGTEEKLFF

V: TRBV5-4
J: TRBJ1-2
CDR3: CASSSPLRQGVYGYTF

V: TRBV6-1
J: TRBJ1-1
CDR3: CASSSQTGINTEAFF

V: TRBV6-1
J: TRBJ2-5
CDR3: CASMEAGSHQETQYF

V: TRBV30
J: TRBJ1-4
CDR3: CAPSSQGDPGPANEKLFF

V: TRBV5-1
J: TRBJ2-1
CDR3: CASSFGGTAIYNEQFF

V: TRBV30
J: TRBJ2-2
CDR3: CAWSRRSTGELFF

V: TRBV7-9
J: TRBJ1-1
CDR3: CASSLAGSGTEAFF

V: TRBV5-4
J: TRBJ2-7
CDR3: CASRPPGQTYEQYF

V: TRBV18
J: TRBJ1-2
CDR3: CASSPETANYGYTF

V: TRBV30
J: TRBJ2-2
CDR3: CAWSKRGQGNTGELFF

V: TRBV7-3
J: TRBJ2-1
CDR3: CASSLGLAGNEQFF

V: TRBV10-1
J: TRBJ2-5
CDR3: CASSESTAFGQGREEETQYF

V: TRBV4-2
J: TRBJ2-1
CDR3: CASSQPGTSSYNEQFF

V: TRBV28
J: TRBJ2-3
CDR3: CASITSGRSTDTQYF

V: TRBV5-4
J: TRBJ1-1
CDR3: CASSLGQGEGEAFF

V: TRBV5-6
J: TRBJ1-5
CDR3: CASSLRQGSNQPQHF

V: TRBV19
J: TRBJ1-5
CDR3: CASSSFTRQLSNQPQHF

V: TRBV6-5
J: TRBJ1-1
CDR3: CASSPRGGTEAFF

V: TRBV30
J: TRBJ2-1
CDR3: CAWRLVSSYNEQFF

V: TRBV29-1
J: TRBJ2-1
CDR3: CSGGGIGWDEQFF

V: TRBV9
J: TRBJ1-2
CDR3: CASSSPRTANYGYTF

V: TRBV6-6
J: TRBJ2-1
CDR3: CASSYSTDNNEQFF

V: TRBV19
J: TRBJ2-5
CDR3: CASSTRTGFQETQYF

V: TRBV15
J: TRBJ2-7
CDR3: CATSSEGGRWSYEQYF

V: TRBV29-1
J: TRBJ1-1
CDR3: CSGGDGNTEAFF

V: TRBV29-1
J: TRBJ1-2
CDR3: CSVEQGATYGYTF

V: TRBV5-1
J: TRBJ2-7
CDR3: CASSSGQIYEQYF

V: TRBV30
J: TRBJ1-2
CDR3: CAWSVRANRDGYTF

V: TRBV11-2
J: TRBJ2-5
CDR3: CASSPGDGRETQYF

V: TRBV10-3
J: TRBJ2-1
CDR3: CAISERGLSDEQFF

V: TRBV11-3
J: TRBJ2-3
CDR3: CASSLSAGPDTDTQYF